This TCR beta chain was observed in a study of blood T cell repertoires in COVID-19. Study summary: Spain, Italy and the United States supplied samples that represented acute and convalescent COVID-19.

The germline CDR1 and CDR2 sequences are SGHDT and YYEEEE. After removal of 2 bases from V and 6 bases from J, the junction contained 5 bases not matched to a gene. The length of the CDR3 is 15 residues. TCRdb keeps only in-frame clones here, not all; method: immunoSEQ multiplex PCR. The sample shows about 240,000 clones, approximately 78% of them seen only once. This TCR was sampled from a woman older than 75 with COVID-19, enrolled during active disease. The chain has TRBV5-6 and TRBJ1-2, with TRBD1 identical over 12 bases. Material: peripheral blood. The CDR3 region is CASSLGTGGADGYTF. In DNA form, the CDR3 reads TGTGCCAGCAGCTTAGGGACAGGGGGCGCAGATGGCTACACCTTC. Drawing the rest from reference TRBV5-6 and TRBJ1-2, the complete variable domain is DAGVTQSPTHLIKTRGQQVTLRCSPKSGHDTVSWYQQALGQGPQFIFQYYEEEERQRGNFPDRFSGHQFPNYSSELNVNALLLGDSALYLCASSLGTGGADGYTFGSGTRLTVV.